This T cell receptor (beta chain) was found in a study of cytomegalovirus exposure and HLA in healthy donors. Whole-study context: Unique TCR beta sequences numbering 117 million came from 150 million to 200 million T cells in an earlier analysis. Findings and caveats of the study: The authors confirmed in vitro that a few CMV-associated chains were specific for CMV antigens. The authors later found most CMV-associated TCR beta chains appeared HLA-restricted.

Trimming left V 4 bases short and J 2 bases short, with 17 bases between. The CDR3 sequence is 16 residues long. Germline V gene lookup returns CDR1 MDHEN and CDR2 SYDVKM. PCR primers comprised 60 Vbeta and 13 Jbeta primers. Using immunoSEQ multiplex PCR, the repertoire was profiled, and TCRdb retains in-frame clones only, with some absent. Among 50,000 to 65,000 clones, more than 70% were seen once, and the ten largest hold 45% to 60%. To note about this clone: As yet, its antigen is unknown.

The sequence was collected from a man aged 50 to 59 in good health and CMV-seropositive. Input material: PBMCs. V gene TRBV28 combines with J gene TRBJ1-1; possibly TRBD1 for D (6 bases). CDR3 sequence (DNA): TGTGCCAGCAGTTCGCCGGGACAACCGGCTAACACTGAAGCTTTCTTT. Its protein is CASSSPGQPANTEAFF.